The entry that follows covers one TCR beta chain sequence. What it binds is unknown. TCRdb re-analysed the reads in MiXCR, keeping a single row per CDR3 protein. The data show 650,000 to 850,000 distinct CDR3 sequences, with about 28% seen just once and around 13% held by the top ten. This sample was included in a study of T cell repertoires in cytomegalovirus infection. Study details: The study used recently identified HLA-C-restricted and well-studied HLA-B-restricted CMV epitopes. The public TCR beta signatures pointed to both CMV infection and matching HLA type. Study-level points and caveats: Summed frequency of public TCR beta families distinguished CMV carriers with the relevant HLA. HLA-C-restricted CMV clonotypes gave the most frequent clonotype in two of eight donors.

The CDR3 runs 12 residues. J was trimmed by 6 bases and V by 8 bases; bases with no gene match: 7. From germline, CDR1 is MNHNS and CDR2 SASEGT. This chain links TRBV6-1 with TRBJ2-7, with 7 bases fitting TRBD1. Sequences were derived from cultured CD8+ T cells from PBMCs, sampled from culture after CMV antigen stimulation. The sequence came from a human donor in good health (CMV status not recorded). Some clones in this sample may be carry-over from other donors' samples. The CDR3 sequence is CASVGQVPEQYV. In DNA, the CDR3 is TGTGCCAGCGTCGGACAGGTCCCCGAGCAGTACGTC.